The 29 T cell receptor beta chains in this list originate from one sample, sequenced in a study of tumor-infiltrating lymphocytes in oesophageal squamous cell carcinoma (dated by TCRdb to the mid-2010s). The library was generated by PCR. The sequencer listed for this sample is Illumina HiSeq 2000. In-frame beta chains were kept once TCRdb had trimmed the public reads at Q25 with fastp and called clones with MiXCR. All rows with the same CDR3 protein become a single entry with the most common DNA and genes. Recorded for this sample are almost 20,000 distinct CDR3 sequences; roughly two fifths of them occurred a single time. 15% to 20% of the sample comes from the top ten. Input material: esophageal tumor tissue. The receptors shown here come from a male donor with esophageal squamous cell carcinoma.

This clonotype appeared a few times. The CDR3 region has the DNA TGTGCCAGCTCACACTACGTGACAACTAAATACGAGCAGTACTTC. Protein sequence: CASSHYVTTKYEQYF. The chain couples TRBV18 to TRBJ2-5; D not certain. The DNA end is more similar to TRBJ2-7, so the J call may be wrong. Germline V gene data show CDR1 as KGHSH and CDR2 as LQKENI. This CDR3 spans 15 amino acids.

This clonotype was seen only a few times. As DNA, the CDR3 is TGTGCCAGCAGTTCCCAGGCGGGGGATACGCAGTATTTT. Its protein product is CASSSQAGDTQYF. V gene TRBV6-6 combines with J gene TRBJ2-3; D possibly corresponds to TRBD2 (6 bases). Trimming cost V 4 bases and J 6 bases, with 11 bases left between them. This CDR3 comprises 13 residues. Germline loops: CDR1 MNHNY, CDR2 SVGAGI (reference sequence).

Comments on this clonotype: A single base separates this from a much larger clone, so it may be a read error. As DNA, the CDR3 is TGTGCCTCTAAACAGGGGGAGGATGAGCAGTACTTC. Translation: CASKQGEDEQYF. This chain uses TRBV27 with TRBJ2-7, with 8 bases fitting TRBD1. Germline values: CDR1 MNHEY, CDR2 SMNVEV (reference sequence). Germline trimming cut 11 bases from V and 7 bases from J; bases unmatched to any gene: 10. The CDR3 is 12 amino acids.

This clonotype was seen a few times. The V gene is TRBV2, the J gene TRBJ2-1; possibly TRBD1 for D (6 bases). The end of the DNA fits TRBJ2-7 better, so the J call may be wrong. This CDR3 region has 13 residues. Germline values: CDR1 SNHLY, CDR2 FYNNEI. CDR3 loop: CASSDRGFNEQYF. As DNA, the CDR3 is TGTGCCAGCAGTGACAGGGGATTCAACGAGCAGTACTTC.

The count of this clonotype is one. J is TRBJ2-5 and V is TRBV7-2; unclear D gene. TRBJ2-7 explains the end of the DNA better; the J call may be wrong. Germline V gives CDR1 SGHTA, CDR2 FQGNSA. The CDR3 extends over 13 amino acids. The CDR3 here is CASSLVRVDEQYF. In DNA form, the CDR3 reads TGTGCCAGCAGCTTAGTTCGGGTCGACGAGCAGTACTTC.

This clonotype was seen only a few times. The chain recombines TRBV4-2 with TRBJ1-5; D ambiguous. Trimming stripped 4 bases from V and 3 bases from J, with 10 bases between. Germline V gene lookup returns CDR1 LGHNA and CDR2 YNFKEQ. This CDR3 is 14 amino acids long. The CDR3 region is CASSPIGLNQPQHF. Here the CDR3 DNA reads TGTGCCAGCAGCCCCATAGGACTCAATCAGCCCCAGCATTTT.

This clonotype was found a few times. V usage is TRBV20-1 and J usage is TRBJ2-7, with unresolved D. V lost 2 bases to trimming and J lost 2 bases, with 10 bases between them. CDR3 length: 13 amino acids. Germline loops: CDR1 DFQATT, CDR2 SNEGSKA (reference sequence). The DNA for the CDR3 is TGCAGTGCTAGAAGGAGCGATACCTACGAGCAGTACTTC. Its translation is CSARRSDTYEQYF.

V and J are TRBV7-3 and TRBJ1-4; 8 nucleotides match TRBD1. This CDR3 region has 13 residues. Germline V lookup: CDR1 SGHTA, CDR2 FQGTGA. Germline trimming cut 7 bases from V and 9 bases from J; bases unmatched to any gene: 7. The DNA of the CDR3 is TGTGCCAGCAAGGACAGGGTAAATAAAAAACTGTTTTTT. Translation gives CASKDRVNKKLFF.

This clonotype was found many times. The chain is built from TRBV27 and TRBJ2-3; 9 bases agree with TRBD1. CDR3 size: 14 residues. Looked up from germline, CDR1 is MNHEY and CDR2 is SMNVEV (reference sequence). The V and J ends lost 5 bases and 4 bases, in that order; junction bases with no gene match: 4. The CDR3 sequence is CASSRTGESDTQYF. The CDR3 nucleotides are TGTGCCAGCAGTAGGACAGGGGAGTCAGATACGCAGTATTTT.

This clonotype was seen only a few times. An end of the junction does not agree with germline; a read error may underlie this. The chain has TRBV7-6 and TRBJ2-5, with 9 bases identical to TRBD2. The J call may be wrong; the DNA end is better matched by TRBJ2-1. The CDR3 runs 16 residues. CDR1 is SGHVS and CDR2 is FNYEAQ in the germline V gene. The CDR3 DNA follows: TGTGCTAGCAGTCCGATCGGACTAGCGCCTAACAATGAGCAGTTCTTC. This sequence encodes CASSPIGLAPNNEQFF.

The chain employs TRBV7-6 and TRBJ2-1, with no clear D. The J call may be mistaken, given a closer DNA end match to TRBJ2-5. Germline V gives CDR1 SGHVS, CDR2 FNYEAQ. The CDR3 spans 11 residues. CDR3 DNA sequence: TGTGCCAGCAGCCCTGGTGGGACCCAGTACTTC. It is translated as CASSPGGTQYF.

This clonotype came up many times. This rearrangement joins TRBV28 to TRBJ1-5; 11 bases line up with TRBD1. V was clipped by 7 bases and J by 6 bases; unmatched bases: 11. The CDR3 is 16 amino acids. Per germline, CDR1 MDHEN and CDR2 SYDVKM. CDR3 bases: TGTGCCAGCACCCGGACAGGGGGCCTGTTTTCTCAGCCCCAGCATTTT. Amino acid sequence: CASTRTGGLFSQPQHF.

CDR3 residues: CASSSSIAWNTIYF. CDR3 DNA sequence: TGTGCCAGCAGTTCCTCAATTGCGTGGAACACCATATATTTT. The gene calls are TRBV6-1 and TRBJ1-3; unclear D gene. V gave up 5 bases and J gave up 7 bases, with 15 bases separating them. The CDR3 runs 14 residues. Germline values: CDR1 MNHNS, CDR2 SASEGT.

Points on this clonotype: The missing conserved phenylalanine or tryptophan at the end of this CDR3 makes a read error likely. No DNA is shown, since the ends of the CDR3 on it are uncertain; the CDR3 is the one TCRdb lists. V gene TRBV10-3 combines with J gene TRBJ1-1; TRBD1 reflects the table's D call only, with no check against the DNA. The CDR3 is 17 amino acids in total, end residues counted. CDR1 and CDR2 from the germline V gene are ENHRY and SYGVKD. CDR3 sequence reads: CAIIPPNRGQDPPSSSS.

A note on this clonotype: It is unclear where the CDR3 begins or ends on the DNA, so no DNA is shown, and the CDR3 is as TCRdb lists it. V is TRBV7-4 and J is TRBJ2-6. Counting both end residues, the CDR3 totals 13 amino acids. Germline CDR1 SGHVT, CDR2 SQSDAQ. CDR3 protein: CASSLGHSLHLRF.

The genes are TRBV2 and TRBJ1-2; 9 bases match TRBD1. The germline V gene has CDR1 SNHLY and CDR2 FYNNEI. The CDR3 has 13 residues. V dropped 9 bases and J dropped 8; count of bases not matched to a gene: 10. The CDR3 is CASPKGQGGGYTF. The CDR3 DNA follows: TGTGCCAGTCCTAAGGGACAGGGAGGAGGCTACACCTTC.

In regard to this clonotype: A much larger clonotype is one base distant, so this may be a read error. The V and J genes are TRBV5-4 and TRBJ2-7, with 13 bases lining up with TRBD2. The ends lost 4 bases at V and 7 bases at J; junction bases unmatched: 14. This CDR3 contains 17 residues. The germline V gene has CDR1 SGHNT and CDR2 YYREEE (reference sequence). The CDR3 DNA reads as TGTGCCAGCAGCATGGGACTAGCGGGGCTATCCTACAATGAGCAGTACTTC. It is translated as CASSMGLAGLSYNEQYF. The full variable domain, its missing parts supplied by reference TRBV5-4 and TRBJ2-7, is ETGVTQSPTHLIKTRGQQVTLRCSSQSGHNTVSWYQQALGQGPQFIFQYYREEENGRGNFPPRFSGLQFPNYSSELNVNALELDDSALYLCASSMGLAGLSYNEQYFGPGTRLTVT.

This clonotype has only a few counts. With a much larger clone just one base away, this may be a read error. The CDR3 loop reads CASIPAGSSYNEQYF. The DNA for the CDR3 is TGTGCCAGCATCCCGGCAGGGAGCTCCTACAATGAGCAGTACTTC. The chain couples TRBV28 to TRBJ2-1; D is tentatively TRBD1 or TRBD2 (5 bases each). The tail of the sequence fits TRBJ2-7 better, so the J call may be wrong. This CDR3 contains 15 residues. Per the germline V gene, CDR1 is MDHEN and CDR2 is SYDVKM.

The V and J genes are TRBV10-3 and TRBJ1-4; D unresolved. V was cut by 2 bases and J by 0 bases, with 7 bases left in between. The CDR3 has 15 residues. Germline V gene lookup returns CDR1 ENHRY and CDR2 SYGVKD. For the CDR3, the DNA is TGTGCCATCAGTGAGACGGGGTCAACTAATGAAAAACTGTTTTTT. Amino acids: CAISETGSTNEKLFF.

The chain carries TRBV7-3 and TRBJ2-5; the D is unclear. The germline V and J ends were trimmed by 5 bases and 0 bases, with 7 bases remaining between them. The V gene's germline CDR1 is SGHTA and CDR2 FQGTGA. This CDR3 comprises 13 residues. Written as DNA, the CDR3 is TGTGCCAGCAGCCCTGGAAACCAAGAGACCCAGTACTTC. This gives the protein CASSPGNQETQYF.

V usage is TRBV4-1 and J usage is TRBJ2-1, with 7 bases identical to TRBD1. The length of the CDR3 is 16 residues. Trimming removed 0 bases from V and 5 bases from J; junction bases left unmatched: 7. Germline CDR1 is MGHRA and CDR2 is YSYEKL. The CDR3 reads CASSQDPLGGDNEQFF. The CDR3 bases are TGCGCCAGCAGCCAAGATCCCCTAGGGGGCGACAATGAGCAGTTCTTC.

This clonotype has a single count. This sequence joins TRBV7-6 and TRBJ2-7; a possible D gene is TRBD1 (6 bases). Germline CDR1 SGHVS, CDR2 FNYEAQ. V gave up 4 bases and J gave up 0 bases, with 10 bases separating them. CDR3 length: 14 residues. CDR3 protein: CASSYNRDSYEQYF. In nucleotides, the CDR3 is TGTGCCAGCAGCTATAACAGGGACTCCTACGAGCAGTACTTC. Complete variable domain (other parts from reference TRBV7-6 and TRBJ2-7): GAGVSQSPRYKVTKRGQDVALRCDPISGHVSLYWYRQALGQGPEFLTYFNYEAQQDKSGLPNDRFSAERPEGSISTLTIQRTEQRDSAMYRCASSYNRDSYEQYFGPGTRLTVT.

The rearrangement uses TRBV19 and TRBJ2-3; 10 bases line up with TRBD1. TRBJ2-1 matches the DNA end more closely, so the J call is doubtful. The CDR3 has 15 amino acids. Looked up from germline, CDR1 is LNHDA and CDR2 is SQIVND (reference sequence). CDR3: CASSPTGGAGNEQFF. CDR3 coding DNA: TGTGCCAGTAGTCCGACAGGGGGCGCTGGGAATGAGCAGTTCTTC.

The sample holds many counts of this clonotype. J is TRBJ2-7 and V is TRBV27, with 8 bases lining up with TRBD2. J gave up 2 bases and V 4 bases, and 4 bases lay outside the gene matches. This CDR3 spans 14 amino acids. Per germline, CDR1 MNHEY and CDR2 SMNVEV (reference sequence). The CDR3 DNA reads as TGTGCCAGCAGTTCAGGGACTAGGGCCTACGAGCAGTACTTC. The encoded protein is CASSSGTRAYEQYF.

This clonotype was seen many times. The genes are TRBV6-4 and TRBJ2-1; possible D gene TRBD2, 7 bases. Near its end, the DNA agrees better with TRBJ2-7, so the J call may be wrong. The CDR3 totals 17 residues. Germline assignment: CDR1 MRHNA and CDR2 SNTAGT. The CDR3, as DNA: TGTGCCAGCAGTGAGTTTGGGGGGGCCAGCTCCTACAATGAGCAGTACTTC. As protein: CASSEFGGASSYNEQYF.

The chain combines TRBV7-6 with TRBJ2-5; D unresolved. The end of the DNA is better explained by TRBJ2-1, so the J call may be wrong. The CDR3 covers 12 residues. The V gene's germline CDR1 is SGHVS and CDR2 FNYEAQ. CDR3 loop: CASSPIYNEQFF. The CDR3 DNA follows: TGTGCCAGCAGCCCAATCTACAATGAGCAGTTCTTC.

This clonotype was observed a handful of times. This sequence joins TRBV12-3 or TRBV12-4 and TRBJ1-5; TRBD1 is a possible D gene (5 bases). The CDR3 has 13 amino acids. V was clipped by 1 base and J by 6 bases, with 7 bases between them. The CDR3 spells CASSLGGSQPQHF. CDR3 DNA sequence: TGTGCCAGCAGTTTAGGGGGGAGTCAGCCCCAGCATTTT.

Within the sample, this clonotype is medium-sized. The chain employs TRBV7-8 and TRBJ2-6; D possibly corresponds to TRBD2 (5 bases). Trimming stripped 2 bases from V and 1 base from J, with 15 bases between. Germline CDR1 is SGHVS and CDR2 is FQNEAQ. The CDR3 consists of 18 residues. In nucleotides, the CDR3 is TGTGCCAGCAGCTTACGAGGGCTGGATTTTTCTGGGGCCAACGTCCTGACTTTC. This translates into CASSLRGLDFSGANVLTF.

In its sample, this clonotype was seen many times. The CDR3 sequence is CASSLEGGTEAFF. CDR3 nucleotide sequence: TGCGCCAGCAGCTTGGAAGGGGGCACTGAAGCTTTCTTT. The J gene is TRBJ1-1, the V gene TRBV5-1; D may be TRBD1 (6 bases). Trimming took 0 bases from V and 4 from J, leaving 7 bases between them. This CDR3 region has 13 residues. Germline CDR1 is SGHRS and CDR2 is YFSETQ.